This T cell receptor (beta chain) was captured by sequencing in a study of blood T cell repertoires in COVID-19. On the study more broadly: Some COVID-19 samples were acute and others convalescent; all came from the United States, Italy and Spain.

The length of the CDR3 is 14 residues. The germline gives CDR1 SGHRS, CDR2 YFSETQ. Trimming cost V 3 bases and J 3 bases; bases outside gene matches: 6. This clone showed up just a few times. The authors' processing: Using reference gene primer amplification, nucleated cell counts were estimated. Some clones are missing from TCRdb's copy, which holds only in-frame ones; the method was immunoSEQ multiplex PCR. The DNA gave D and trimming, while V, J and clone size come from that table. The sample has about 210,000 clones; roughly four fifths are singletons. V is TRBV5-1 and J is TRBJ2-7; 7 positions agree with TRBD1. The sample comprised peripheral blood. The origin of this receptor is a middle-aged woman with acute or convalescent COVID-19. CDR3 in DNA: TGCGCCAGCAGCTCAGGACAGGACATCTACGAGCAGTACTTC. The encoded protein is CASSSGQDIYEQYF.